The rows below give T cell receptor beta chains drawn from one sample of a study of graft-versus-host responses after intestinal transplantation. Profiled with immunoSEQ multiplex PCR; TCRdb holds only in-frame clones, not every one. The data hold 19,000 or so clones, with approximately 89% observed a single time. The sequences come from PBMCs, collected approximately 240 days after intestinal transplant. The receptors were gathered from a human patient who received an intestinal transplant, so some T cells may come from the graft donor. Both conserved end residues are part of each CDR3. D genes are given only for firm matches. Not every row has a clone size; where given, it reads once, few, many or a size class.

TRBV19,TRBJ1-2,.,.,TGTGCCAGTAGTATAGATACGGCCGAGGTTTTTGGCTACACCTTC,CASSIDTAEVFGYTF
TRBV19,TRBJ2-1,.,TRBD2,TGTGCCAGTAGTATACTAGCGGGGCTGATAAACAATGAGCAGTTCTTC,CASSILAGLINNEQFF
TRBV5-4,TRBJ1-6,.,.,TGTGCCAGCAGCTTGGGAGCACCGGCACGGGCCCATTCACCCCTCCACTTT,CASSLGAPARAHSPLHF
TRBV11-2,TRBJ2-1,.,.,TGTGCCAGCAGCCCAGACAGGGAGGGGGTTTACAATGAGCAGTTCTTC,CASSPDREGVYNEQFF
TRBV19,TRBJ2-5,.,.,TGTGCCAGTAGTATCGGTGCCGACAGCCAAGAGACCCAGTACTTC,CASSIGADSQETQYF
TRBV6-4,TRBJ2-3,.,.,TGTGCCAGCAGTGAGTCCCCAGAGGCAGATACGCAGTATTTT,CASSESPEADTQYF
TRBV6-5,TRBJ1-2,.,.,TGTGCCAGCAGTGTAGCTAACTATGGCTACACCTTC,CASSVANYGYTF
TRBV2,TRBJ2-1,.,.,TGTGCCAGCTGGGGGGATGAGCAGTTCTTC,CASWGDEQFF
TRBV4-1,TRBJ2-3,.,.,TGCGCCAGCAGCCAAGATAGGGCGGCTTCCCCTAGCACAGATACGCAGTATTTT,CASSQDRAASPSTDTQYF
TRBV9,TRBJ2-7,.,.,TGTGCCAGCAGCGAAGGCGTTACCTCCTACGAGCAGTACTTC,CASSEGVTSYEQYF
TRBV7-6,TRBJ2-3,once,TRBD1,TGTGCCAGCAGCTCCTGGGGGACAGACACAGATACGCAGTATTTT,CASSSWGTDTDTQYF
TRBV5-1,TRBJ2-1,.,.,TGCGCCAGCAGCCCGGGGTTTGGGGGTATGGACGAGCAGTTCTTC,CASSPGFGGMDEQFF
TRBV30,TRBJ1-5,.,TRBD1,TGTGCCTGGAGTCCACAGGGGAATCAGCCCCAGCATTTT,CAWSPQGNQPQHF
TRBV27,TRBJ1-6,.,TRBD1,TGTGCCAGCAGTTCCCTTACAGGGGTGAAGGATTCACCCCTCCACTTT,CASSSLTGVKDSPLHF
TRBV4-1,TRBJ2-6,.,.,TGCGCCAGCAGCCTCCGAGGAGGGCCCGAGGGGGCCAACGTCCTGACTTTC,CASSLRGGPEGANVLTF
TRBV14,TRBJ1-2,.,.,TGTGCCAGCAGCCAAGATCGGCGAGGGGATGGCTACACCTTC,CASSQDRRGDGYTF
TRBV19,TRBJ1-5,.,.,TGTGCCAGTAGTATACAGGATAGCAATCAGCCCCAGCATTTT,CASSIQDSNQPQHF
TRBV2,TRBJ2-1,.,TRBD1,TGTGCCAGTGCAGCCGGGACAGGAGACAATGAGCAGTTCTTC,CASAAGTGDNEQFF
TRBV15,TRBJ2-1,.,TRBD1,TGTGCCACCAGCATCGACGACAGGGCTTACAATGAGCAGTTCTTC,CATSIDDRAYNEQFF
TRBV13,TRBJ2-7,.,.,TGTGCCAGCAGCTTAGGGTGGGCCGAGCAGTACTTC,CASSLGWAEQYF